The clone carrying this T cell receptor beta chain was counted at least ten times. Its antigen remains unidentified. This sample is part of a study of T cell repertoires in cytomegalovirus infection. Study-wide background: Public TCR beta signatures were indicative of both CMV infection and a matching HLA type.

TCRdb reanalysed the reads using MiXCR and keeps one entry per CDR3 protein. The sample holds hundreds of thousands of distinct CDR3 sequences; less than 25% are singletons and the top ten take approximately 8%. Trimming pared 7 bases from V and 3 bases from J, leaving 13 bases between. Looked up from germline, CDR1 is SGHTA and CDR2 is FQGNSA. The CDR3 consists of 14 residues. Study-wide results and caveats: Using cumulative public TCR beta family frequency, the authors identified those who carried CMV together with the relevant HLA. HLA-C-restricted TCR beta clonotypes specific for CMV led the ex vivo response.

The receptor's source is a human donor in good health (CMV status not recorded). Some clones in this sample may be carry-over from other donors' samples. The chain couples TRBV7-2 to TRBJ2-1, with D tentatively TRBD1 (5 bases). Sequencing was carried out using CD8+ T cells from PBMCs. CDR3 DNA sequence: TGTGCCAGCACAAGACAGTCCAGCTACAATGAGCAGTTCTTC. This gives the protein CASTRQSSYNEQFF. Full variable domain (remainder filled in from reference TRBV7-2 and TRBJ2-1): GAGVSQSPSNKVTEKGKDVELRCDPISGHTALYWYRQSLGQGLEFLIYFQGNSAPDKSGLPSDRFSAERTGGSVSTLTIQRTQQEDSAVYLCASTRQSSYNEQFFGPGTRLTVL.